The next 22 T cell receptor beta chains were all read from a single sample in a study of OX40 agonist ivuxolimab in advanced cancers. TCRdb keeps only in-frame clones here, not all; method: immunoSEQ multiplex PCR. The table lists about 58,000 clones, less than 90% of them singletons. The starting material was CD4+ or CD8+ T cells sorted from blood, obtained in a trial of the OX40 agonist ivuxolimab. Receptors were obtained from an adult with an advanced solid tumor such as melanoma, head and neck, liver or kidney cancer.

This clone was counted between two and nine times. The chain carries TRBV7-9 and TRBJ2-1; 9 bases agree with TRBD2. The CDR3 loop spans 18 amino acids. The germline CDR1 and CDR2 sequences are SEHNR and FQNEAQ (reference sequence). The junction had 14 bases not matched to a gene; V was cut back by 5 bases and J by 3 bases. CDR3 nucleotides: TGTGCCAGCAGCCTCCCCCCCCGGCTAGCGGGGATCTACAATGAGCAGTTCTTC. This encodes CASSLPPRLAGIYNEQFF.

The J gene is TRBJ2-5, the V gene TRBV19; maybe TRBD1 (6 bases). Germline CDR1 LNHDA, CDR2 SQIVND (reference sequence). Trimming shortened V by 4 bases and J by 12 bases, and 12 bases separated the two germline ends. The CDR3 sequence is 11 residues long. In DNA form, the CDR3 reads TGTGCCAGTAGTACGGGACAAAGGAAGTACTTC. Amino acids: CASSTGQRKYF.

The V and J genes are TRBV4-2 and TRBJ1-1; the match to TRBD1 covers 9 bases. V trimming: 1 base; J trimming: 5 bases; junction bases outside the gene matches: 5. Germline CDR1 is LGHNA and CDR2 is YNFKEQ. There are 15 residues in the CDR3. This CDR3 is CASSQGQGGGTEAFF. Here the CDR3 DNA reads TGTGCCAGCAGCCAAGGACAGGGGGGCGGGACTGAAGCTTTCTTT.

The V call is TRBV4-2, the J call TRBJ2-1; D gene ambiguous. The CDR3 totals 14 residues. Germline loops: CDR1 LGHNA, CDR2 YNFKEQ. The V end lost 1 base, the J end lost 2 bases, and 6 bases lay between the germline ends. The CDR3 DNA follows: TGTGCCAGCAGCCAAGTAACCGCCTACAATGAGCAGTTCTTC. It is translated as CASSQVTAYNEQFF.

The chain employs TRBV6-1 and TRBJ2-1; 8 bases map to TRBD1. Germline-derived CDR1 and CDR2 are MNHNS and SASEGT. The J segment lost 8 bases and the V segment lost 7 bases, leaving 10 bases of the junction unmatched. The CDR3 has 14 residues. This CDR3 is CASIMGQENHEQFF. The CDR3 nucleotides read TGTGCCAGCATCATGGGACAGGAAAACCATGAGCAGTTCTTC.

The chain uses TRBV7-9 and TRBJ2-3; D perhaps matches TRBD2 (5 bases). V shed 7 bases and J shed 3 bases, with 11 bases lying between them. This CDR3 contains 13 residues. Germline V gene data show CDR1 as SEHNR and CDR2 as FQNEAQ (reference sequence). CDR3 amino acids: CASTLAGTDTQYF. The CDR3 nucleotides read TGTGCCAGCACGCTAGCAGGTACAGATACGCAGTATTTT.

V gene TRBV6-6 combines with J gene TRBJ2-7; 9 nucleotides line up with TRBD1. CDR1 and CDR2 (germline): MNHNY, SVGAGI (reference sequence). The CDR3 length is 14 residues. Losses at the gene ends were 8 bases for V and 1 base for J; bases not matched to a gene: 6. CDR3 DNA: TGTGCCAGCGGCCCGGGACAGGGATCCTACGAGCAGTACTTC. Translated, it gives CASGPGQGSYEQYF.

The rearrangement uses TRBV4-1 and TRBJ1-6; the match to TRBD1 covers 9 bases. The CDR3 extends over 19 amino acids. CDR1 and CDR2 (germline): MGHRA, YSYEKL. The V gene end was trimmed by 4 bases and the J gene end by 0 bases; junction bases not matched to a gene: 10. The chain's CDR3 is CASSRTPGQGSSYNSPLHF. For the CDR3, the DNA is TGCGCCAGCAGCCGCACACCGGGACAGGGAAGCTCCTATAATTCACCCCTCCACTTT.

The genes are TRBV5-7 and TRBJ2-7; 12 positions agree with TRBD1. TRBV5-7 is designated an ORF whose function remains uncertain. The CDR3 is made up of 14 amino acids. Losses at the gene ends were 2 bases for V and 6 bases for J; bases not matched to a gene: 3. The CDR3 is CASSFGTGGSEQYF. The CDR3 nucleotides are TGTGCCAGCAGCTTTGGGACAGGGGGCTCCGAGCAGTACTTC.

The rearrangement links TRBV5-6 to TRBJ1-2; 12 bases fit TRBD1. Per the germline V gene, CDR1 is SGHDT and CDR2 is YYEEEE. V dropped 0 bases and J dropped 3; count of bases not matched to a gene: 3. The CDR3 is made up of 16 amino acids. CDR3 loop: CASSLAGTGGHYGYTF. In DNA, the CDR3 is TGTGCCAGCAGCTTGGCCGGGACAGGGGGCCACTATGGCTACACCTTC.

This chain connects TRBV28 to TRBJ1-2, with 8 bases lining up with TRBD1. The V gene end was trimmed by 5 bases and the J gene end by 0 bases; junction bases not matched to a gene: 5. Per the germline V gene, CDR1 is MDHEN and CDR2 is SYDVKM. This CDR3 is built from 15 residues. CDR3 loop: CASSPTDRANYGYTF. DNA of the CDR3: TGTGCCAGCAGTCCTACGGACAGGGCTAACTATGGCTACACCTTC.

The chain couples TRBV7-8 to TRBJ2-1, with D perhaps TRBD1 (6 bases). This CDR3 comprises 16 residues. CDR1 SGHVS and CDR2 FQNEAQ come from the germline V gene. The germline V and J ends were trimmed by 5 bases and 10 bases, with 24 bases remaining between them. This CDR3 reads CASSPYRVLGSGEQFF. The CDR3 bases are TGTGCCAGCAGCCCCTACAGGGTTTTAGGTTCAGGGGAGCAGTTCTTC.

This chain joins TRBV5-4 and TRBJ2-5, with D possibly matching TRBD2 (6 bases). The CDR3 length is 14 residues. V lost 4 bases and J 2 bases, leaving 12 bases between the germline ends. Germline lookup yields CDR1 SGHNT and CDR2 YYREEE (reference sequence). The CDR3 DNA is TGTGCCAGCAGCCGGGACTCGACACAAGAGACCCAGTACTTC. Translated: CASSRDSTQETQYF. The full variable domain, with the rest looked up from reference TRBV5-4 and TRBJ2-5, is ETGVTQSPTHLIKTRGQQVTLRCSSQSGHNTVSWYQQALGQGPQFIFQYYREEENGRGNFPPRFSGLQFPNYSSELNVNALELDDSALYLCASSRDSTQETQYFGPGTRLLVL.

This clone was detected only a few times. The chain uses TRBV6-6 and TRBJ2-1; TRBD2 matches at 10 bases. The germline gives CDR1 MNHNY, CDR2 SVGAGI (reference sequence). The trim removed 0 bases at V and 4 bases at J, leaving 3 bases unmatched. This CDR3 spans 16 amino acids. In DNA, the CDR3 is TGTGCCAGCAGTTACTCCGGGACTAGCGTTTACAATGAGCAGTTCTTC. Translation: CASSYSGTSVYNEQFF.

CDR3 protein: CASSEGDSSQSRANVLTF. The CDR3 DNA follows: TGTGCCAGCAGCGAGGGGGACAGCTCACAAAGTCGGGCCAACGTCCTGACTTTC. The chain is built from TRBV7-4 and TRBJ2-6, with 7 bases matching TRBD1. Trimming cost V 5 bases and J 5 bases; bases outside gene matches: 15. CDR3 length: 18 amino acids. In germline, CDR1 is SGHVT, CDR2 SQSDAQ.

This chain joins TRBV5-1 and TRBJ2-2; D could derive from TRBD1 or TRBD2 (5 bases each). CDR1 is SGHRS and CDR2 is YFSETQ in the germline V gene. Trimming removed 4 bases from V and 2 bases from J, with 9 bases in between. The CDR3 runs to 14 residues. CDR3 DNA: TGCGCCAGCAGCAGGGACGTAAACACCGGGGAGCTGTTTTTT. Translation gives CASSRDVNTGELFF.

The V call is TRBV20-1, the J call TRBJ2-5; unclear D gene. Germline CDR1 reads DFQATT; CDR2 reads SNEGSKA (reference sequence). The V and J ends lost 5 bases and 7 bases respectively, with 11 bases between them. This CDR3 is 11 amino acids long. In DNA form, the CDR3 reads TGCAGTGCTTGGACGTCTGGGACCCAGTACTTC. The encoded protein is CSAWTSGTQYF.

On this clone itself: Additional DNA sequences in this sample encode the identical CDR3. This chain links TRBV5-4 with TRBJ1-4; D is uncertain. From germline, CDR1 is SGHNT and CDR2 YYREEE (reference sequence). Trimming took 0 bases from V and 1 from J, leaving 4 bases between them. There are 14 residues in the CDR3. The CDR3 DNA reads TGTGCCAGCAGCTTGGGGCAAACTAATGAAAAACTGTTTTTT. Translating gives CASSLGQTNEKLFF.

The chain uses TRBV19 and TRBJ1-1, with D perhaps TRBD1 (5 bases). The V end was cut by 10 bases, the J end by 0 bases, with 12 bases between. Germline lookup yields CDR1 LNHDA and CDR2 SQIVND (reference sequence). CDR3 length: 13 residues. The CDR3 DNA reads as TGTGCCATTACAGACAGAATGAACACTGAAGCTTTCTTT. It codes for CAITDRMNTEAFF.

This rearrangement joins TRBV7-2 to TRBJ2-5; 8 bases align to TRBD2. V was pared by 5 bases and J by 4 bases, with 6 bases of the junction left unmatched. This CDR3 spans 14 amino acids. Germline CDR1 and CDR2: SGHTA and FQGNSA. CDR3 residues: CASSPTGTRETQYF. For the CDR3, the DNA is TGTGCCAGCAGCCCGACCGGGACTAGAGAGACCCAGTACTTC.

The chain recombines TRBV15 with TRBJ1-6; tentatively, D is TRBD1 (6 bases). V lost 0 bases and J lost 4, with 10 bases in between. The CDR3 contains 16 residues. The germline CDR1 and CDR2 sequences are LNHNV and YYDKDF (reference sequence). The CDR3 region has the DNA TGTGCCACCAGCAGAGATCCAGGGGCGTATAATTCACCCCTCCACTTT. Its protein is CATSRDPGAYNSPLHF.

The count of this clone is one. The rearrangement joins TRBV6-1 to TRBJ2-1, with D perhaps matching TRBD2 (5 bases). V was trimmed by 0 bases and J by 4 bases, leaving 13 bases between them. CDR1 and CDR2 from the germline V gene are MNHNS and SASEGT. CDR3 length equals 16 residues. CDR3 sequence: CASSEAQAGTYNEQFF. The CDR3 coding sequence is TGTGCCAGCAGTGAAGCGCAGGCGGGTACATACAATGAGCAGTTCTTC.